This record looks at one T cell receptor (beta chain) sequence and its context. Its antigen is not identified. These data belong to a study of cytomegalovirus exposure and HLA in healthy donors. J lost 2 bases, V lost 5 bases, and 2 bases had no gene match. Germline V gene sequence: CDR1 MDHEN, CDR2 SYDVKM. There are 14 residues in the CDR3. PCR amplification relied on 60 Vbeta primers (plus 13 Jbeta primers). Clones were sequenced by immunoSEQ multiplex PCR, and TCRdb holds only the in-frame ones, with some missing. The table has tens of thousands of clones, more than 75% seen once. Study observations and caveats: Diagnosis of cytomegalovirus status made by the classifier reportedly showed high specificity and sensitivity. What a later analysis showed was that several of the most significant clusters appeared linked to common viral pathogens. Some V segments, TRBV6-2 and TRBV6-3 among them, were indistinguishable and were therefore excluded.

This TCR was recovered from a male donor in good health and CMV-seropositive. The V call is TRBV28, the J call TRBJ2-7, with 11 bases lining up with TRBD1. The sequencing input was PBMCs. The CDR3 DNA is TGTGCCAGCAGTCCGGGACAGGGGGCCTACGAGCAGTACTTC. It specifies CASSPGQGAYEQYF.